These T cell receptor beta chains were read from a single sample in a study of control samples from healthy donors and cancer patients. This table comes from immunoSEQ multiplex PCR, and its TCRdb copy is limited to in-frame clones, with some not included. Of 150,000 to 170,000 clones in the sample, 94% were seen once. Sequenced material: blood. The receptors were gathered from a man aged 35-49 years in good health. Each CDR3 is given with its conserved first and last residue. The D gene is left open where the match is weak. Clone size is given for some rows only: seen once, a few or many times, or a class if the clone is expanded.

DNA	CDR3	D	V	J	size
TGTGCCAGCAGAGATCTGACAGGGGGCGGCTACACCTTC	CASRDLTGGGYTF	TRBD1	TRBV6-5	TRBJ1-2	NA
TGTGCTAGTGGACGAGGGGCGGGCACTAACACTGAAGCTTTCTTT	CASGRGAGTNTEAFF	NA	TRBV12-5	TRBJ1-1	NA
TGTGCCAGCAGTTTCGCAGGGGGGGTCTACGAGCAGTACTTC	CASSFAGGVYEQYF	NA	TRBV27	TRBJ2-7	NA
TGTGCCACCAGCAGAGACTATTCCGGGACAGGGAGTGCTAATGAAAAACTGTTTTTT	CATSRDYSGTGSANEKLFF	TRBD1	TRBV15	TRBJ1-4	once
TGTGCCAGCAGTCCGCAAAAGGGCGGGGAGCTGTTTTTT	CASSPQKGGELFF	NA	TRBV27	TRBJ2-2	NA
TGTGCCAGCAGCTTAGGGTGGGGCGGGTACGAGCAGTACTTC	CASSLGWGGYEQYF	NA	TRBV11-2	TRBJ2-7	NA
TGCGCCAGCAGCTTACAGGGCCCGGATACGCAGTATTTT	CASSLQGPDTQYF	NA	TRBV5-1	TRBJ2-3	NA
TGCGCCAGCAGCCTGTATAGGTGGACCGGGGAGCTGTTTTTT	CASSLYRWTGELFF	NA	TRBV5-1	TRBJ2-2	NA
TGTGCCACCAGCAAGTACAGGGGATTGGCAGATACGCAGTATTTT	CATSKYRGLADTQYF	TRBD1	TRBV15	TRBJ2-3	NA
TGTGCCAGCAGTATCGGACAAGGGGTGGGCAATCAGCCCCAGCATTTT	CASSIGQGVGNQPQHF	NA	TRBV7-2	TRBJ1-5	NA
TGTGCCAGCAGCAAAGAGGGACAGTCAAACACTGAAGCTTTCTTT	CASSKEGQSNTEAFF	TRBD1	TRBV6-6	TRBJ1-1	NA
TGCGCCAGCAGCTTGGCGGGGGGTCGGACTGAAGCTTTCTTT	CASSLAGGRTEAFF	NA	TRBV5-1	TRBJ1-1	once
TGTGCCAGCAGTAGGGGAATTAACTATGGCTACACCTTC	CASSRGINYGYTF	NA	TRBV12-3/TRBV12-4	TRBJ1-2	NA
TGTGCCACCAGTGAGGCAGGGGGTCAGCCCCAGCATTTT	CATSEAGGQPQHF	TRBD1	TRBV24-1	TRBJ1-5	NA
TGTGCCACCAGTGAAGGGACAGGGTTCGGAATCGATGGCTACACCTTC	CATSEGTGFGIDGYTF	TRBD1	TRBV24-1	TRBJ1-2	NA
TGTGCCAGTAGTCAACGGACAGGGGGGCACTACGAGCAGTACTTC	CASSQRTGGHYEQYF	TRBD1	TRBV19	TRBJ2-7	once
TGTGCCAGCAGCTTAGAACAGGGGCTGCAGGCCTACGAGCAGTACTTC	CASSLEQGLQAYEQYF	TRBD1	TRBV5-6	TRBJ2-7	NA
TGTGCCAGCAGGGCACAGGGGCTGAGCACAGATACGCAGTATTTT	CASRAQGLSTDTQYF	TRBD1	TRBV11-1	TRBJ2-3	NA
TGTGCCAGCAGTTACGCCGGGACAGCCAACACTGAAGCTTTCTTT	CASSYAGTANTEAFF	TRBD1	TRBV6-5	TRBJ1-1	NA
TGTGCCAGCAGCTTGTATCCGGGGACCACAGATACGCAGTATTTT	CASSLYPGTTDTQYF	NA	TRBV5-5	TRBJ2-3	NA
TGCAGCGGGGCTAGGACAGATACGCAGTATTTT	CSGARTDTQYF	NA	TRBV29-1	TRBJ2-3	NA
TGCGCCAGCAGTGAGTCGGGGACCGGTATTAAAGCCAAAAACATTCAGTACTTC	CASSESGTGIKAKNIQYF	NA	TRBV10-2	TRBJ2-4	NA